The 3 T cell receptor beta chains listed next were all sequenced from one sample in a study of regulatory T cells in long-lasting Graves disease. Building the TCR beta libraries relied on iRepertoire HTBI primers, and CDR3 regions underwent Arm-PCR. TCRdb called the multiplex PCR reads again in MiXCR, with one record for every CDR3 protein. The sample includes about 240,000 distinct CDR3 sequences, roughly a fifth of them seen just once. Time point defined: newly diagnosed GD, antithyroid drugs for less than 3 months. From RNA extracted from PBMCs, the TCR library was made. This sample comprised peripheral blood mononuclear cells (PBMCs), obtained at new diagnosis, from a patient treated with antithyroid drugs. The source of these receptors is a female donor with Graves disease.

This clonotype showed up just a few times. The chain is built from TRBV20-1 and TRBJ1-3; D may be TRBD1 (6 bases). Trimming removed 1 base from V and 3 bases from J, with 10 bases in between. CDR1 and CDR2 (germline): DFQATT, SNEGSKA (reference sequence). This CDR3 spans 14 amino acids. CDR3 in amino acids: CSARVGGLGNTIYF. CDR3 sequence (DNA): TGCAGTGCTAGAGTGGGGGGGCTTGGAAACACCATATATTTT.

The rearrangement uses TRBV7-9 and TRBJ2-5; a weak D match, TRBD1 (5 bases). With 4 bases removed from V and 1 base from J, the gap between germline ends came to 7 bases. CDR1 and CDR2 (germline): SEHNR, FQNEAQ (reference sequence). The CDR3 totals 13 residues. CDR3 bases: TGTGCCAGCAGCTCCAGGGCCCAAGAGACCCAGTACTTC. As protein: CASSSRAQETQYF.

The chain couples TRBV5-6 to TRBJ1-1, with D possibly matching TRBD1 (5 bases). V was trimmed by 2 bases and J by 5 bases, leaving 16 bases between them. The germline gives CDR1 SGHDT, CDR2 YYEEEE. The CDR3 sequence is 15 residues long. CDR3 sequence (DNA): TGTGCCAGCAGCTTTGTCCTTACAGGAGGTACTGAAGCTTTCTTT. Protein product: CASSFVLTGGTEAFF.